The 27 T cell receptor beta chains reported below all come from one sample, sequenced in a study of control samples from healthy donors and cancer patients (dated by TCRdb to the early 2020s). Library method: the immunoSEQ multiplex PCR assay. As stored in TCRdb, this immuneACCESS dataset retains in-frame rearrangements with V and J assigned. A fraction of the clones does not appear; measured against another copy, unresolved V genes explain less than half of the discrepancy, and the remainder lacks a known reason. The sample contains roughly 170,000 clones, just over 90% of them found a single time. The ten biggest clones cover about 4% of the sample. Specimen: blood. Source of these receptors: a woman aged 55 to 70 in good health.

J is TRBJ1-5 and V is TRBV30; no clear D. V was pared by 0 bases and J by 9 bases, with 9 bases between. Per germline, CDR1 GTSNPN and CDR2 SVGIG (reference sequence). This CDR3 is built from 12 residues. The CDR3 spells CAWSVLGWPQHF. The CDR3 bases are TGTGCCTGGAGTGTACTCGGGTGGCCCCAGCATTTT.

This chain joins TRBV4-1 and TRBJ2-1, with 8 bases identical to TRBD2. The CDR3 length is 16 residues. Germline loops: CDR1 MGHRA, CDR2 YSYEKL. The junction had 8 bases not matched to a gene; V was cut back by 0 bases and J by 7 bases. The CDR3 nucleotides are TGCGCCAGCAGCCAAGATTCGGCGGGGGGCCTGAATGAGCAGTTCTTC. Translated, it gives CASSQDSAGGLNEQFF.

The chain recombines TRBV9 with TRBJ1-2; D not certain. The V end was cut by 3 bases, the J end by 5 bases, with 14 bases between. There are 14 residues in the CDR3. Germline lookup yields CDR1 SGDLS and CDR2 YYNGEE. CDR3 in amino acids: CASSGPVSGYGYTF. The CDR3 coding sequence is TGTGCCAGCAGCGGACCGGTATCTGGGTATGGCTACACCTTC.

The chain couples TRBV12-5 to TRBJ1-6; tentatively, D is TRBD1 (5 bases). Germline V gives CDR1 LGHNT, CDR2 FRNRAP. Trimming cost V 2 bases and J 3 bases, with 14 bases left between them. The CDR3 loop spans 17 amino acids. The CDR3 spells CASGLSPVGDYNSPLHF. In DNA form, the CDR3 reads TGTGCTAGTGGTTTGTCCCCGGTGGGGGACTATAATTCACCCCTCCACTTT.

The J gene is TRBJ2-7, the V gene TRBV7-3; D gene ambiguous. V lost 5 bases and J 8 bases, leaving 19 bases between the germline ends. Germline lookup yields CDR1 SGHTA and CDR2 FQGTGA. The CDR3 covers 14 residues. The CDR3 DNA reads TGTGCCAGCAGCGAGAACAGTGGGGTCGACAAGCAGTACTTC. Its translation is CASSENSGVDKQYF.

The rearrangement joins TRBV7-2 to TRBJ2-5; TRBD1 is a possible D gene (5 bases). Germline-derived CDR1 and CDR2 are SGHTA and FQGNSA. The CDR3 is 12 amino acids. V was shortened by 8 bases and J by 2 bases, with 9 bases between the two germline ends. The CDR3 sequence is CASGASQETQYF. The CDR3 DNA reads TGTGCCAGCGGGGCCAGTCAAGAGACCCAGTACTTC.

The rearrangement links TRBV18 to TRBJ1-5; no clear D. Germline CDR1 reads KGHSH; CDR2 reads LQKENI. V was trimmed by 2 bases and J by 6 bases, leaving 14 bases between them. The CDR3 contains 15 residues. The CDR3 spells CASSPGFSVPQPQHF. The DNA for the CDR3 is TGTGCCAGCTCACCAGGGTTTTCGGTCCCTCAGCCCCAGCATTTT. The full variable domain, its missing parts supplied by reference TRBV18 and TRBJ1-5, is NAGVMQNPRHLVRRRGQEARLRCSPMKGHSHVYWYRQLPEEGLKFMVYLQKENIIDESGMPKERFSAEFPKEGPSILRIQQVVRGDSAAYFCASSPGFSVPQPQHFGDGTRLSIL.

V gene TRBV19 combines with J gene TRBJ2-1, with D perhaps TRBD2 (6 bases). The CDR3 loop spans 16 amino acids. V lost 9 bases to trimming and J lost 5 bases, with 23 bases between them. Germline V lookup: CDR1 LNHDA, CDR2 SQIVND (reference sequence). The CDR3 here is CASRFWGERGNNEQFF. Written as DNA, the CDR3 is TGTGCCAGCCGGTTTTGGGGGGAGAGGGGAAACAATGAGCAGTTCTTC.

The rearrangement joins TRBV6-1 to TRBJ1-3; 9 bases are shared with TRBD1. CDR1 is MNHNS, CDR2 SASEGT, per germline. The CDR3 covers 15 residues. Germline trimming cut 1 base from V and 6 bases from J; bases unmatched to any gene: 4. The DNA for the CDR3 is TGTGCCAGCAGTGAAGAGGGACAGGGTACAAACACCATATATTTT. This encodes CASSEEGQGTNTIYF.

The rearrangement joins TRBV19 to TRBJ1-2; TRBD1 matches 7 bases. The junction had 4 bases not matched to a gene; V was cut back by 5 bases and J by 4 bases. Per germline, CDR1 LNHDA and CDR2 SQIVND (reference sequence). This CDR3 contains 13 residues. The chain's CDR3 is CASSGQDIYGYTF. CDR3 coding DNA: TGTGCCAGTAGTGGACAGGATATCTATGGCTACACCTTC.

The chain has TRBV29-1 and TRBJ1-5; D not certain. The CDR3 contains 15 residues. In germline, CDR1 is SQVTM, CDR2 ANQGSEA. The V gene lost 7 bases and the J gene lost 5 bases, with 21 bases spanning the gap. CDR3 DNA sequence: TGCAGCGCTACGCTGGCGGGTACGGGTGATCAGCCCCAGCATTTT. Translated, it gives CSATLAGTGDQPQHF.

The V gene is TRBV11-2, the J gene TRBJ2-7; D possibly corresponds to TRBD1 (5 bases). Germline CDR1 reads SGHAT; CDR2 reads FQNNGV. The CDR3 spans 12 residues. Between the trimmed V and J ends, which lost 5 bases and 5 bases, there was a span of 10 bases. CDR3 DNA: TGTGCCAGCAGCGATCTAGGGGACGAGCAGTACTTC. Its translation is CASSDLGDEQYF.

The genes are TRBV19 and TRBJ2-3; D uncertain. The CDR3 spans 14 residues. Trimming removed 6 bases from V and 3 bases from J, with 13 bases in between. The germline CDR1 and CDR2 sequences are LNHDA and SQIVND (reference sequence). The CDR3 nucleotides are TGTGCCAGTAGCCACCAGGACGGGACAGATACGCAGTATTTT. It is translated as CASSHQDGTDTQYF.

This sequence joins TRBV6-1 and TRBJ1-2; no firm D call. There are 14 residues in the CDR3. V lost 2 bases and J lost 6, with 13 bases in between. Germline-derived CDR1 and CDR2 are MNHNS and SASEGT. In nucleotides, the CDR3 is TGTGCCAGCAGTGAAACCCGGGAATTGGATGGCTACACCTTC. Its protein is CASSETRELDGYTF.

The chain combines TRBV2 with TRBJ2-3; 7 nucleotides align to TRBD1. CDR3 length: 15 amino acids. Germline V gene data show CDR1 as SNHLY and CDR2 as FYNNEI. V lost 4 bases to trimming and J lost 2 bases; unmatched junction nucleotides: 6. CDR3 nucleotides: TGTGCCAGCAGTGGAAACAGGGGCCCCACAGATACGCAGTATTTT. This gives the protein CASSGNRGPTDTQYF.

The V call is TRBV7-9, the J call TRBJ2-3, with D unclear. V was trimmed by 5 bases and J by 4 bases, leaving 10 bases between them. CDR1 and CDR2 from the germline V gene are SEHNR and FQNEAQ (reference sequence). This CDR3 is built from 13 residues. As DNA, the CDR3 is TGTGCCAGCAGCCCCCGAAGTCCAGATACGCAGTATTTT. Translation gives CASSPRSPDTQYF.

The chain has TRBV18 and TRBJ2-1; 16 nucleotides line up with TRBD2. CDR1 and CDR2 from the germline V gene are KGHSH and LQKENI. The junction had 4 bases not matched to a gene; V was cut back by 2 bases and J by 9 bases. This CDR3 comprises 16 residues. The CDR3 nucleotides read TGTGCCAGCTCACCAGGGACTAGCGGGGGGGCCGGTGAGCAGTTCTTC. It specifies CASSPGTSGGAGEQFF.

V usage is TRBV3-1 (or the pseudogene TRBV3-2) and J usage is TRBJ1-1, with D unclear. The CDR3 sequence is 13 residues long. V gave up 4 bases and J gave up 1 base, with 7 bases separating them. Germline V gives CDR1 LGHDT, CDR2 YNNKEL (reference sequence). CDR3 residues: CASSPAPNTEAFF. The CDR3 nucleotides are TGTGCCAGCAGCCCGGCCCCGAACACTGAAGCTTTCTTT.

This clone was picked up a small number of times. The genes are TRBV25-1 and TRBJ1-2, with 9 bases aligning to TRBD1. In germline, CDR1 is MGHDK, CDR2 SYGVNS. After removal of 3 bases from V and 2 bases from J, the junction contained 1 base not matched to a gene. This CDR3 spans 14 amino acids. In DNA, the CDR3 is TGTGCCAGCAGTGAGGGACAGGGAAACTATGGCTACACCTTC. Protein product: CASSEGQGNYGYTF.

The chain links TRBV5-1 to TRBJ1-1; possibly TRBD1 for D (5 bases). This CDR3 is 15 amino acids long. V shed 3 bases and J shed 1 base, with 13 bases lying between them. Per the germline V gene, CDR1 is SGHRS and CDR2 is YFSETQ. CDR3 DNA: TGCGCCAGCAGCTCTCTCGGGGGAGAGAACACTGAAGCTTTCTTT. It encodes CASSSLGGENTEAFF. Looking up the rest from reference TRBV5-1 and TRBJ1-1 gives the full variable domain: KAGVTQTPRYLIKTRGQQVTLSCSPISGHRSVSWYQQTPGQGLQFLFEYFSETQRNKGNFPGRFSGRQFSNSRSEMNVSTLELGDSALYLCASSSLGGENTEAFFGQGTRLTVV.

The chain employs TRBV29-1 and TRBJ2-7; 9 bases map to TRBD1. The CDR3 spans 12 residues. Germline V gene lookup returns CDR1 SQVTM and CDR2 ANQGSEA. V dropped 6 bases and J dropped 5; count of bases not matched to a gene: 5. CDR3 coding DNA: TGCAGCGTAGGGACAGGGCCCGACGAGCAGTACTTC. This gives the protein CSVGTGPDEQYF.

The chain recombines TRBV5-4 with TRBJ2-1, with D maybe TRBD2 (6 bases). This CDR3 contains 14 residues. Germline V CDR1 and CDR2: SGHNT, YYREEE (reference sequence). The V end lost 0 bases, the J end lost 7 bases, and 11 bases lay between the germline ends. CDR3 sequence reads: CASSLARGRNEQFF. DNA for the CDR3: TGTGCCAGCAGCTTGGCGCGGGGACGGAATGAGCAGTTCTTC.

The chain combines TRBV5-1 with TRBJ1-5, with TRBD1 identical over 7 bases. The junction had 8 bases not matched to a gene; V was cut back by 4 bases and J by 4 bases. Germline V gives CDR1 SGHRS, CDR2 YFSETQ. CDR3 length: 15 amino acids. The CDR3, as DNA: TGCGCCAGCAGCCGCTTTCCGGGACAGAATCAGCCCCAGCATTTT. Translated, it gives CASSRFPGQNQPQHF.

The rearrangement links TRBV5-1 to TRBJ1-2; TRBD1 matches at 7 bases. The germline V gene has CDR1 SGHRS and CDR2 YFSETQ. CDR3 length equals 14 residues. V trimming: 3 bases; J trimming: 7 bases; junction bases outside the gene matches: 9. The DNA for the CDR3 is TGCGCCAGCAGCTACACAGGGGACCCTCTTGGCTACACCTTC. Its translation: CASSYTGDPLGYTF.

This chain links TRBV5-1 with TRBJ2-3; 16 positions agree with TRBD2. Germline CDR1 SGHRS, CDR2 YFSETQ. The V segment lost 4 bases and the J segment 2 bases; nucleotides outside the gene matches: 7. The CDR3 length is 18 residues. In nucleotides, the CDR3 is TGCGCCAGCAGCAGAGGGACTAGCGGGGGGGCTCTCACAGATACGCAGTATTTT. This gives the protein CASSRGTSGGALTDTQYF.

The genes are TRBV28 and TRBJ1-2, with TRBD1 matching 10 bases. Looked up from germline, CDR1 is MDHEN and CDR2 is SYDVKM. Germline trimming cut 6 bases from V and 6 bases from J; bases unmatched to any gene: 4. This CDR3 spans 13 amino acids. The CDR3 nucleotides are TGTGCCAGCAGCCCGGGACAGGGGAATGGCTACACCTTC. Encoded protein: CASSPGQGNGYTF.

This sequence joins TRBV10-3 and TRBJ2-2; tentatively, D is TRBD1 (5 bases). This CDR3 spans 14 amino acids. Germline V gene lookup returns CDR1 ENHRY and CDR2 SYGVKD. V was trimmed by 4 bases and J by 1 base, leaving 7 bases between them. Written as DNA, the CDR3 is TGTGCCATCAGTGCTAGGGGGAACACCGGGGAGCTGTTTTTT. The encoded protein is CAISARGNTGELFF.